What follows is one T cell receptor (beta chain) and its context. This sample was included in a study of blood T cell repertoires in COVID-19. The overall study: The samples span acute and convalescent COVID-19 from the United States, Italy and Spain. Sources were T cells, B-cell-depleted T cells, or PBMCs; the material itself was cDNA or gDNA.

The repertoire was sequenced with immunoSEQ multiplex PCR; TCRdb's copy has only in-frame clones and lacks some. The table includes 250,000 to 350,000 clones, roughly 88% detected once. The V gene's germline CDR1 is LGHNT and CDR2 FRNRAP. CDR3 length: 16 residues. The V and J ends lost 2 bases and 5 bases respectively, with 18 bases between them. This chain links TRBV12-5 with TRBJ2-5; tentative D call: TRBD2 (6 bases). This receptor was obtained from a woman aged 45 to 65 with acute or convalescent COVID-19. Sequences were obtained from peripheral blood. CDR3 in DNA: TGTGCTAGTGGTTTGCCCAACGGGACTTACCCGGAGACCCAGTACTTC. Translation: CASGLPNGTYPETQYF.